One sample yielded the 2 T cell receptor beta chains listed below, sequenced in a study of cytomegalovirus exposure and HLA in healthy donors (TCRdb year 2017). Library creation used the immunoSEQ multiplex PCR assay. The multiplex PCR relied on a mix of 60 forward primers for TCR Vbeta segments and 13 reverse primers for TCR Jbeta segments. TCRdb obtained this table from immuneACCESS and retained in-frame rearrangements with V and J assigned. These tables miss some clones; where compared with another copy, unresolved V genes account for less than half of the shortfall, and the remainder is unexplained. In all, the sample holds a few hundred thousand clones, and around four fifths of those were seen once. The biggest ten clones account for roughly 2% of the sample. The sample taken for sequencing was PBMCs. The receptors were sampled from a woman between 40 and 55 years old in good health and CMV-seropositive.

This chain uses TRBV19 with TRBJ2-1; D is possibly TRBD1 (6 bases). The V end was cut by 5 bases, the J end by 4 bases, with 15 bases between. Germline V gene lookup returns CDR1 LNHDA and CDR2 SQIVND (reference sequence). The CDR3 has 15 residues. CDR3 sequence: CASSLEDRDYNEQFF. The CDR3 nucleotides are TGTGCCAGTAGTCTCGAGGACAGAGATTACAATGAGCAGTTCTTC.

The V gene is TRBV4-3, the J gene TRBJ1-4; 11 bases map to TRBD1. From germline, CDR1 is LGHNA and CDR2 YSLEER. The CDR3 has 18 amino acids. V lost 0 bases and J lost 9; bases outside the gene matches: 12. CDR3 sequence reads: CASSQERDPGTGGQKLFF. The CDR3 DNA is TGCGCCAGCAGCCAAGAACGGGATCCAGGGACAGGGGGTCAAAAACTGTTTTTT.